This T cell receptor beta chain was sequenced in a study of T cells in Graves' hyperthyroidism and ophthalmopathy. This clonotype was seen ten or more times. This CDR3 is 13 amino acids long. Germline CDR1 reads DFQATT; CDR2 reads SNEGSKA (reference sequence). V lost 3 bases to trimming and J lost 2 bases, with 8 bases between them. RNA transcripts served as the template for amplifying TCR beta CDR3 regions. A set of HTBI primers served as the primers for a first-round RT-PCR of the TCR CDR3. One entry per CDR3 protein results from TCRdb running MiXCR on the multiplex PCR reads. The data contain 300,000 to 450,000 distinct CDR3 sequences, about 14% of them singletons. The blood sample dates from first hyperthyroidism diagnosis, preceding any ophthalmopathy symptoms.

The sequence was obtained from a young man with Graves' hyperthyroidism that later progressed to Graves' ophthalmopathy. Sequencing input: blood. The chain recombines TRBV20-1 with TRBJ2-1; unclear D gene. The CDR3 sequence is CSASPGPYNEQFF. CDR3 DNA sequence: TGCAGTGCTAGCCCCGGACCCTACAATGAGCAGTTCTTC.